The 25 T cell receptor beta chains reported below all come from one sample, sequenced in a study of beta chain features in type 1 diabetes. Study-level findings and limits: All four CD4+ subsets from Type 1 diabetes patients carried moderately but significantly shorter TCRB CDR3s.

For these TCRs, the target antigens are not known. The investigators reverse transcribed all of the isolated RNA, so they sequenced expressed TCRB transcripts. The method was immunoSEQ multiplex PCR; TCRdb's version includes in-frame clones alone and lacks a portion of them. Among approximately 600,000 clones listed, 9.5% to 15% were seen once. Sequenced material: naive CD4+ T cells from blood. The source is a man younger than 40 with type 1 diabetes.

The chain recombines TRBV11-3 with TRBJ2-2; D is possibly TRBD1 or TRBD2 (5 bases each). V was trimmed by 1 base and J by 9 bases, leaving 9 bases between them. This CDR3 has 13 residues. From germline, CDR1 is SGHNT and CDR2 YENEEA. CDR3 loop: CASSLGWGRELFF. The CDR3 DNA is TGTGCCAGCAGCTTAGGCTGGGGACGGGAGCTGTTTTTT. Based on the CDR3 plus reference TRBV11-3 and TRBJ2-2, the full variable domain is EAGVVQSPRYKIIEKKQPVAFWCNPISGHNTLYWYLQNLGQGPELLIRYENEEAVDDSQLPKDRFSAERLKGVDSTLKIQPAELGDSAVYLCASSLGWGRELFFGEGSRLTVL.

The rearrangement uses TRBV7-3 and TRBJ2-1; TRBD1 agrees at 9 bases. Per germline, CDR1 SGHTA and CDR2 FQGTGA. V gave up 3 bases and J gave up 5 bases; unmatched junction bases: 2. The CDR3 sequence is 14 residues long. The chain's CDR3 is CASSFRTGDNEQFF. CDR3 in DNA: TGTGCCAGCAGCTTTAGGACAGGGGACAATGAGCAGTTCTTC.

The chain has TRBV7-2 and TRBJ1-6, with TRBD1 as a possible D gene (5 bases). The germline V gene encodes CDR1 SGHTA and CDR2 FQGNSA. The CDR3 covers 13 residues. Between the trimmed V and J ends, which lost 4 bases and 11 bases, there was a span of 12 bases. DNA for the CDR3: TGTGCCAGCAGCTCACGTCTCAGGGCACCCCTCCACTTT. Amino acid sequence: CASSSRLRAPLHF.

The table lists this clone with a few counts. The rearrangement joins TRBV28 to TRBJ2-7; D perhaps matches TRBD2 (6 bases). The V and J ends lost 8 bases and 3 bases respectively, with 17 bases between them. The CDR3 covers 14 residues. Per the germline V gene, CDR1 is MDHEN and CDR2 is SYDVKM. CDR3 bases: TGTGCCAGCGGTCTGGGCGGGGAGAACTACGAGCAGTACTTC. Its translation is CASGLGGENYEQYF.

V and J are TRBV29-1 and TRBJ2-1; 10 nucleotides match TRBD1. With 6 bases clipped from V and 3 bases from J, the junction kept 5 bases outside the gene matches. Germline lookup yields CDR1 SQVTM and CDR2 ANQGSEA. This CDR3 contains 14 residues. In DNA form, the CDR3 reads TGCAGCGTGCGGACAGGGGGTTTCTACAATGAGCAGTTCTTC. It yields the protein CSVRTGGFYNEQFF.

This clone showed up just a few times. J is TRBJ1-4 and V is TRBV2; possible D gene TRBD1, 6 bases. From germline, CDR1 is SNHLY and CDR2 FYNNEI. The CDR3 length is 14 residues. Trimming stripped 6 bases from V and 5 bases from J, with 13 bases between. The CDR3 loop is CASSETGKNEKLFF. CDR3 DNA: TGTGCCAGCAGCGAAACAGGGAAGAATGAAAAACTGTTTTTT.

The chain uses TRBV28 and TRBJ2-7; D tentatively reads TRBD1 or TRBD2 (6 bases each). This CDR3 region has 16 residues. V dropped 4 bases and J dropped 5 bases, with 21 bases sitting between them. Germline CDR1 MDHEN, CDR2 SYDVKM. CDR3 DNA: TGTGCCAGCAGTTCCCAGGGGACTCAACGGCGAGACGAGCAGTACTTC. Its translation: CASSSQGTQRRDEQYF.

This sequence joins TRBV18 and TRBJ2-1, with no clear D. The CDR3 consists of 14 residues. CDR1 is KGHSH and CDR2 is LQKENI in the germline V gene. V lost 3 bases to trimming and J lost 4 bases, with 10 bases between them. In DNA, the CDR3 is TGTGCCAGCTCACCGTACGACTTATACAATGAGCAGTTCTTC. Its protein product is CASSPYDLYNEQFF.

This clone was detected a few times. This chain links TRBV4-3 with TRBJ2-7; tentatively, D is TRBD1 or TRBD2 (5 bases each). The V gene lost 2 bases and the J gene lost 2 bases, with 13 bases spanning the gap. Looked up from germline, CDR1 is LGHNA and CDR2 is YSLEER. The CDR3 contains 15 residues. Here the CDR3 DNA reads TGCGCCAGCAGCCAATCAGCGGACATAGCCTACGAGCAGTACTTC. It encodes CASSQSADIAYEQYF.

This chain joins TRBV29-1 and TRBJ2-3; the D gene is possibly TRBD2 (5 bases). Germline V gene data show CDR1 as SQVTM and CDR2 as ANQGSEA. CDR3 size: 14 residues. Deletions cut 4 bases from V and 2 bases from J, with 13 bases between. The CDR3: CSVAGGFATDTQYF. The CDR3 nucleotides are TGCAGCGTTGCCGGAGGTTTTGCCACAGATACGCAGTATTTT.

Remarks on this clone: A read error may produce the germline difference seen at one junction end. The rearrangement joins TRBV4-2 to TRBJ2-7; D is ambiguous. The CDR3 spans 14 residues. The germline CDR1 and CDR2 sequences are LGHNA and YNFKEQ. The CDR3 region is CASSKEAPPYEQYF. DNA for the CDR3: TGTGCCAGCAGCAAAGAGGCCCCCCCCTACGAGCAGTACTTC.

V and J are TRBV4-3 and TRBJ1-6, with 11 bases matching TRBD1. The V gene end was trimmed by 1 base and the J gene end by 11 bases; junction bases not matched to a gene: 7. Per germline, CDR1 LGHNA and CDR2 YSLEER. The length of the CDR3 is 16 residues. DNA for the CDR3: TGCGCCAGCAGCCAAGGGGCAGGACAGGGGGCTGCACCCCTCCACTTT. Translating gives CASSQGAGQGAAPLHF.

The CDR3: CASSLAWTGRGGNEQFF. The CDR3 nucleotides are TGTGCCAGCAGCTTAGCCTGGACAGGGAGGGGAGGCAATGAGCAGTTCTTC. V gene TRBV7-9 combines with J gene TRBJ2-1; D might be TRBD1 (8 bases). From germline, CDR1 is SEHNR and CDR2 FQNEAQ (reference sequence). The CDR3 consists of 17 residues. V lost 0 bases, J lost 6 bases, and 18 bases lay in between.

The chain joins TRBV10-1 to TRBJ2-7; D is undetermined. The V and J ends lost 6 bases and 4 bases respectively, with 10 bases between them. There are 12 residues in the CDR3. The germline CDR1 and CDR2 sequences are WNHNN and SYGVQD (reference sequence). The CDR3 loop reads CASSREGYEQYF. CDR3 DNA: TGCGCCAGCAGCCGAGAAGGGTACGAGCAGTACTTC.

The chain joins TRBV18 to TRBJ1-2, with TRBD1 identical over 7 bases. The CDR3 contains 14 residues. Germline-derived CDR1 and CDR2 are KGHSH and LQKENI. The V and J ends lost 2 bases and 4 bases, in that order; junction bases with no gene match: 4. This CDR3 is CASSPTGQTYGYTF. In DNA, the CDR3 is TGTGCCAGCTCACCAACGGGACAGACCTATGGCTACACCTTC.

J is TRBJ2-7 and V is TRBV7-6; D is unclear. From germline, CDR1 is SGHVS and CDR2 FNYEAQ. V dropped 5 bases and J dropped 2 bases, with 13 bases sitting between them. CDR3 length: 14 residues. The CDR3, as DNA: TGTGCCAGCAGCCCCGGCGACGCAGCCTACGAGCAGTACTTC. Translation: CASSPGDAAYEQYF.

The V gene is TRBV5-1, the J gene TRBJ2-1; tentative D call: TRBD2 (5 bases). The length of the CDR3 is 16 residues. Trimming took off 2 bases at V and 4 bases at J, with 16 bases between the two ends. Per germline, CDR1 SGHRS and CDR2 YFSETQ. The CDR3: CASSLITRASYNEQFF. The CDR3 bases are TGCGCCAGCAGCTTAATCACGCGGGCCTCGTACAATGAGCAGTTCTTC. The full variable domain, rest sourced from reference TRBV5-1 and TRBJ2-1, is KAGVTQTPRYLIKTRGQQVTLSCSPISGHRSVSWYQQTPGQGLQFLFEYFSETQRNKGNFPGRFSGRQFSNSRSEMNVSTLELGDSALYLCASSLITRASYNEQFFGPGTRLTVL.

This clone was observed a few times. This sample also contains other DNA sequences that code for the same CDR3. The gene calls are TRBV9 and TRBJ2-2; D not certain. Germline CDR1 is SGDLS and CDR2 is YYNGEE. The CDR3 has 13 residues. V lost 0 bases to trimming and J lost 5 bases, with 5 bases between them. DNA for the CDR3: TGTGCCAGCAGCGTAGTTCTGACCGGGGAGCTGTTTTTT. Translated, it gives CASSVVLTGELFF.

This clone showed up just a few times. V is TRBV4-2 and J is TRBJ1-2; D might be TRBD1 (5 bases). There are 16 residues in the CDR3. Trimming took off 0 bases at V and 3 bases at J, with 14 bases between the two ends. Per germline, CDR1 LGHNA and CDR2 YNFKEQ. In DNA form, the CDR3 reads TGTGCCAGCAGCCAAGAAGGACACGGATTTGACTATGGCTACACCTTC. It specifies CASSQEGHGFDYGYTF.

This clone was detected a few times. The rearrangement uses TRBV4-3 and TRBJ2-7, with TRBD1 matching over 10 bases. The CDR3 is 17 residues long. V lost 0 bases, J lost 2 bases, and 7 bases stayed unmatched. Germline V CDR1 and CDR2: LGHNA, YSLEER. The CDR3, as DNA: TGCGCCAGCAGCCAAGAGAAGGGGACAGGGGTGGCCTACGAGCAGTACTTC. This codes for CASSQEKGTGVAYEQYF.

The rearrangement links TRBV5-8 to TRBJ1-6; D is ambiguous. V lost 1 base and J lost 7, with 6 bases in between. Germline assignment: CDR1 SGHTS and CDR2 YDEGEE. This CDR3 contains 13 residues. The CDR3 protein is CASSLTENSPLHF. The CDR3 DNA reads TGTGCCAGCAGCTTGACAGAAAATTCACCCCTCCACTTT. The whole variable domain, remainder taken from reference TRBV5-8 and TRBJ1-6, is EAGVTQSPTHLIKTRGQQATLRCSPISGHTSVYWYQQALGLGLQFLLWYDEGEERNRGNFPPRFSGRQFPNYSSELNVNALELEDSALYLCASSLTENSPLHFGNGTRLTVT.

V usage is TRBV23-1 and J usage is TRBJ1-2, with 7 bases fitting TRBD1. TRBV23-1 is an ORF, with its function uncertain. This CDR3 is 14 amino acids long. V gave up 5 bases and J gave up 7 bases; unmatched junction bases: 10. CDR3 bases: TGCGCCAGCAGTACCGTCGACAGGGACGGTGGCTACACCTTC. Its translation is CASSTVDRDGGYTF.

V gene TRBV10-3 combines with J gene TRBJ2-7; D perhaps matches TRBD1 (6 bases). CDR3 length equals 14 residues. V gave up 1 base and J gave up 1 base, with 8 bases separating them. Germline values: CDR1 ENHRY, CDR2 SYGVKD. CDR3 sequence reads: CAISELQGSYEQYF. For the CDR3, the DNA is TGTGCCATCAGTGAGTTACAGGGTTCCTACGAGCAGTACTTC.

The V and J genes are TRBV4-3 and TRBJ2-1; D uncertain. From germline, CDR1 is LGHNA and CDR2 YSLEER. Trimming pared 4 bases from V and 2 bases from J, leaving 15 bases between. CDR3 length equals 16 residues. The CDR3 DNA follows: TGCGCCAGCAGCCTCCTCGAACGGGCTACCTACAATGAGCAGTTCTTC. Translating gives CASSLLERATYNEQFF.

As concerns this clone: At the DNA level, this CDR3 is encoded by other sequences in the same sample as well. The CDR3 here is CASRGEKLFF. The CDR3 DNA is TGTGCCAGCCGAGGGGAAAAACTGTTTTTT. This chain links TRBV7-9 with TRBJ1-4; D is ambiguous. Trimming pared 8 bases from V and 8 bases from J, leaving 6 bases between. Germline V gene sequence: CDR1 SEHNR, CDR2 FQNEAQ (reference sequence). The CDR3 extends over 10 amino acids.